These 6 T cell receptor beta chains came from one sample sequenced in a study of T cells in women clearing cervical HPV infection. The protocol was immunoSEQ multiplex PCR, while the TCRdb copy is restricted to in-frame clones and leaves out a portion. The record lists about 40,000 clones, of which the ten most abundant hold around 5.8%. Specimen: blood buffy coat. These receptors originate from a woman between 18 and 70 years old with a cervical HPV16 infection that either progressed to CIN3+ or cleared (not recorded which).

Note on this clone: The read terminates 3 residues ahead of where the CDR3 ends, so the germline J gene completes it. The gene calls are TRBV30 and TRBJ1-1; D gene ambiguous. The CDR3 consists of 12 residues. V was pared by 5 bases and J by 1 base, with 8 bases between. CDR1 GTSNPN and CDR2 SVGIG come from the germline V gene (reference sequence). Partial CDR3 DNA: TGTGCCTGGTCTTACTGGAACACTGAA. Amino acids: CAWSYWNTE. In full, the CDR3 is CAWSYWNTEAFF.

Note on this clone: Sequencing ends 3 residues short of the CDR3 end; the germline J gene provides the rest. The genes are TRBV3-1 (or the pseudogene TRBV3-2) and TRBJ2-5; TRBD1 aligns across 7 bases. Germline V CDR1 and CDR2: LGHDT, YNNKEL (reference sequence). With 6 bases clipped from V and 4 bases from J, the junction kept 8 bases outside the gene matches. The CDR3 runs to 14 residues. The part of the CDR3 DNA that was read is TGTGCCAGCAGTTTCGACAGGGCGGGAGAGACC. Translating it yields CASSFDRAGET. The full CDR3 is CASSFDRAGETQYF.

Comment on this clone: The read falls 3 residues short of the CDR3 end, and the missing part is taken from the germline J gene. This chain joins TRBV11-2 and TRBJ1-1; a possible D gene is TRBD1 (5 bases). The CDR3 consists of 14 residues. Germline-derived CDR1 and CDR2 are SGHAT and FQNNGV. Trimming took 2 bases from V and 2 from J, leaving 9 bases between them. The CDR3 reads CASSLQGSNTEAFF. The DNA read from the CDR3 is TGTGCCAGCAGCTTACAGGGTTCTAACACTGAA.

Regarding this clone: The CDR3 is cut off 3 residues early in the read; its end comes from the germline J gene. The rearrangement links TRBV28 to TRBJ2-3; TRBD2 aligns across 12 bases. The germline gives CDR1 MDHEN, CDR2 SYDVKM. The CDR3 totals 19 residues. V trimming: 1 base; J trimming: 1 base; junction bases outside the gene matches: 9. CDR3 DNA (partial): TGTGCCAGCAGTTTATTTAGAGGACTAGCGGGGAGCGGCACAGATACG. Residues: CASSLFRGLAGSGTDT. The CDR3 in its entirety is CASSLFRGLAGSGTDTQYF.

As regards this clone: Read sequence stops 3 residues before the CDR3 end, and the germline J gene provides the missing end. The gene calls are TRBV29-1 and TRBJ1-2; no definite D call. V was clipped by 4 bases and J by 1 base, with 10 bases between them. This CDR3 is 13 amino acids long. Germline V gene sequence: CDR1 SQVTM, CDR2 ANQGSEA. The CDR3 loop reads CSVAPGLNYGYTF. CDR3 DNA, as far as it was read: TGCAGCGTTGCGCCAGGTCTTAACTATGGC. Variable domain in full (rest from reference TRBV29-1 and TRBJ1-2): SAVISQKPSRDICQRGTSLTIQCQVDSQVTMMFWYRQQPGQSLTLIATANQGSEATYESGFVIDKFPISRPNLTFSTLTVSNMSPEDSSIYLCSVAPGLNYGYTFGSGTRLTVV.

Concerning this clone: The read ends 3 residues early relative to the CDR3; the germline J gene fills the gap. The gene calls are TRBV19 and TRBJ2-2; 9 bases are shared with TRBD1. This CDR3 comprises 15 residues. The V gene end was trimmed by 7 bases and the J gene end by 4 bases; junction bases not matched to a gene: 7. Germline CDR1 is LNHDA and CDR2 is SQIVND (reference sequence). CDR3 DNA, as far as it was read: TGTGCCAGTACCACGGACAGGGGCCCCACCGGGGAG. Translated: CASTTDRGPTGE. The whole CDR3 reads CASTTDRGPTGELFF.